This record covers a single T cell receptor (beta chain). No cognate antigen has been identified for it. Base-call qualities are not available, and no considerably larger clone is one nucleotide away. The immunoSEQ Assay was used to sequence TCR beta CDR3 regions from DNA. On the study's bioinformatics: To compute T cell density, TCR beta template counts were normalized to usable DNA, which was estimated by amplifying housekeeping genes. Using the preseqR package, richness was estimated by extrapolating to 120,000 templates for tissue samples and 400,000 templates for PBMC samples. Clonality was defined by subtracting Pielou's evenness from one. To identify tissue-enriched TCRs, differential abundance testing was run on productive amino-acid clonotypes with a minimum total count of 5 and an alpha of 0.1. The Jaccard Index and the Morisita Overlap Index were used to quantify repertoire overlap between compartments. GLIPH clustered TCR beta CDR3s with public tetramer-defined viral CDR3s; viral motifs required at least three viral sequences plus V-gene enrichment. TCRdb's version of the immuneACCESS table is confined to in-frame rearrangements and falls short of the full clone set. An unresolved V gene accounts for under half of the shortfall where checked; the remainder is of unknown origin. The V and J calls and clone size come from that table; D and trimming were worked out from the DNA. The sample records about 24,000 clones, about 86% of which are singletons. The ten biggest clones cover around 6.1% of the sample.

This sample is part of a study of T cells in localized non-small cell lung cancer (dated by TCRdb to 2018 to 2021). Regarding the complete study: The study analyzed T cell repertoires of 200 to 250 early-stage NSCLC patients, comparing tumors and uninvolved tumor-adjacent lungs. The cohort consisted of 236 treatment-naive NSCLC patients whose localized lung tumors had been resected. The mean age of the NSCLC patients was 60 to 85 years, with fewer than 150 men and around 100 women.

At diagnosis, tumor, uninvolved tumor-adjacent lung and peripheral blood were collected and then preserved as a mix of FFPE and fresh-frozen material. Blood samples were analyzed as peripheral blood mononuclear cells for TCR repertoire profiling. Per the germline V gene, SQVTM is the CDR1 and ANQGSEA is the CDR2. Taken from cysteine to phenylalanine, the CDR3 has 12 residues. The entry retains the CDR3 DNA only, 36 bases that are in frame from base 1. Trimming takes 6 bases from V and 2 bases from J, and the germline ends sit 10 bases apart. Results and caveats for the whole study, not just this receptor: Higher T cell density in blood was associated with longer overall survival, whereas higher clonality in adjacent lung was associated with shorter survival. Uninvolved tumor-adjacent lung showed the highest T cell clonality, higher than tumor, which suggests more focused antigenic responses in the adjacent lung. A median of 57 of the top 100 tumor clones were detected in paired uninvolved adjacent lung, and 28 of these tumor clones were also found among the top 100 clones of the paired uninvolved adjacent lung. Because the study design was exploratory, TCR variables were selected using unadjusted p-values without false-discovery rate correction. Because multi-region sequencing of the tumors was not done, intratumor heterogeneity could not be ruled out.

The chain joins TRBV29-1 to TRBJ1-1; a weak D assignment points to TRBD1 (5 bases agree). The sample here was peripheral blood, taken before any cancer treatment. The clonotype was recovered from a male donor aged 60 or over with stage II squamous cell lung carcinoma. Read as DNA, the sequence is TGCAGCGTACTGACAGTCAACACTGAAGCTTTCTTT. Its translation reads: CSVLTVNTEAFF.